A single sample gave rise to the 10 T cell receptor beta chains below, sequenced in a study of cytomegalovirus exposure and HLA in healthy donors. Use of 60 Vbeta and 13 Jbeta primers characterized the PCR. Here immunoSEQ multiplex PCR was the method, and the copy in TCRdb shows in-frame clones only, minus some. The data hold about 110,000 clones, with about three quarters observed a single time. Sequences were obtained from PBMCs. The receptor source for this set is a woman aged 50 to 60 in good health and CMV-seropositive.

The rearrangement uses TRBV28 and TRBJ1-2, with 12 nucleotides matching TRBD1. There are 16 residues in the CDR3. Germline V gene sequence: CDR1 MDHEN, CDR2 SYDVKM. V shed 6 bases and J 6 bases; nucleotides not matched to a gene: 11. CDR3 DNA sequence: TGTGCCAGCAGACGGAGAGGGGACAGGGGGCTCCATGGCTACACCTTC. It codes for CASRRRGDRGLHGYTF.

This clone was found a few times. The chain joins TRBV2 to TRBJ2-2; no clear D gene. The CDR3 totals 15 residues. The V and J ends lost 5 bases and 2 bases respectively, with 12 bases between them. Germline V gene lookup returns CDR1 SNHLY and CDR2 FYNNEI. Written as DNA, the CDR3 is TGTGCCAGCAGTCGAGGCCTTCTCAACACCGGGGAGCTGTTTTTT. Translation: CASSRGLLNTGELFF.

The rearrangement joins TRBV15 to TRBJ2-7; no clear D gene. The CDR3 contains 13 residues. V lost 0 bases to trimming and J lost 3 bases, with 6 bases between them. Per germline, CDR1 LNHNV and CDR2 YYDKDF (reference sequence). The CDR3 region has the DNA TGTGCCACCAGCAGAGAAATTAGCTACGAGCAGTACTTC. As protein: CATSREISYEQYF. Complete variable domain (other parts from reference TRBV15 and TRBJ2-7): DAMVIQNPRYQVTQFGKPVTLSCSQTLNHNVMYWYQQKSSQAPKLLFHYYDKDFNNEADTPDNFQSRRPNTSFCFLDIRSPGLGDTAMYLCATSREISYEQYFGPGTRLTVT.

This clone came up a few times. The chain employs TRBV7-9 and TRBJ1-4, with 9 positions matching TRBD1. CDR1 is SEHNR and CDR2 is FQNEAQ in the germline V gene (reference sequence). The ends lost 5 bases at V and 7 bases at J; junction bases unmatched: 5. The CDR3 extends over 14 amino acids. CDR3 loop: CASSQGQGFEKLFF. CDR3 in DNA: TGTGCCAGCAGCCAAGGACAGGGGTTTGAAAAACTGTTTTTT. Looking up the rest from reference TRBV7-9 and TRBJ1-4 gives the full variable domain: DTGVSQNPRHKITKRGQNVTFRCDPISEHNRLYWYRQTLGQGPEFLTYFQNEAQLEKSRLLSDRFSAERPKGSFSTLEIQRTEQGDSAMYLCASSQGQGFEKLFFGSGTQLSVL.

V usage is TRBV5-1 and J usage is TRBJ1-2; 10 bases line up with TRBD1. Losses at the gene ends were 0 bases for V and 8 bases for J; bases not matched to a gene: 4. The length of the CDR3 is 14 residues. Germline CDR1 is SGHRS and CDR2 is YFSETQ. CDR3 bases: TGCGCCAGCAGCTTGGCCGGGACAGGGGAGGGCTACACCTTC. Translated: CASSLAGTGEGYTF.

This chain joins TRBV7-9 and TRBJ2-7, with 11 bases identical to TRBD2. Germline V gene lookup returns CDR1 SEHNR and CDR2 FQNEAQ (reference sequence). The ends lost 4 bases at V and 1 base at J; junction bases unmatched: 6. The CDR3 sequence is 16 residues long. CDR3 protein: CASSSGASGGSYEQYF. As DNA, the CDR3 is TGTGCCAGCAGCTCGGGAGCTAGCGGGGGGTCCTACGAGCAGTACTTC.

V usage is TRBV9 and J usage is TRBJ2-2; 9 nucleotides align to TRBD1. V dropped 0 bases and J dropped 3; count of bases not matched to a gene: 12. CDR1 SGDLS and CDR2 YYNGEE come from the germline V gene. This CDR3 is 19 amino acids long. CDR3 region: CASSVVRTGAPADTGELFF. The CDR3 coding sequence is TGTGCCAGCAGCGTAGTGAGGACAGGGGCCCCAGCGGACACCGGGGAGCTGTTTTTT.

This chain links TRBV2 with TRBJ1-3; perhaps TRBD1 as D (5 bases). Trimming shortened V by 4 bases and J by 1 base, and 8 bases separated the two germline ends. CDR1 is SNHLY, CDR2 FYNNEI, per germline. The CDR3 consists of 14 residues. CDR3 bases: TGTGCCAGCAGTGTATCAGGGTCTGGAAACACCATATATTTT. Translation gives CASSVSGSGNTIYF.

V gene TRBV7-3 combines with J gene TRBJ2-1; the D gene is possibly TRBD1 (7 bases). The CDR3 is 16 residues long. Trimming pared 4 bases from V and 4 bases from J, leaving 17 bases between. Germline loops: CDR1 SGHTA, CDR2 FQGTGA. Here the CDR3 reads CASSSSGGTAYNEQFF. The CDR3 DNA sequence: TGTGCCAGCAGCTCGTCCGGCGGGACAGCATACAATGAGCAGTTCTTC.

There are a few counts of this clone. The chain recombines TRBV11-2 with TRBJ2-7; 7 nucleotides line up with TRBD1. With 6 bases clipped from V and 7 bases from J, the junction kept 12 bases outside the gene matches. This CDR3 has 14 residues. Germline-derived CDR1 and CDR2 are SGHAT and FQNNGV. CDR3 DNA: TGTGCCAGCAGGCGACAGGGAGCTTCTGGGGAGCAGTACTTC. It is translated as CASRRQGASGEQYF.